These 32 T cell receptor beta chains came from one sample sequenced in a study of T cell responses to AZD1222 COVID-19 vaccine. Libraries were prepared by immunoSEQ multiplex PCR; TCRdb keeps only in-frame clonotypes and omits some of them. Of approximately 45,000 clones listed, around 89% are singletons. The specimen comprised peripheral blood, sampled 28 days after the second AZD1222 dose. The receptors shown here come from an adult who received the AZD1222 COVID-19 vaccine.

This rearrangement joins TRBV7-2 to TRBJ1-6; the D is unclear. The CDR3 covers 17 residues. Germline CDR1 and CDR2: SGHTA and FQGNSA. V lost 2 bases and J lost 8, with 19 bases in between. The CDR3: CASSLSGGTVVDSPLHF. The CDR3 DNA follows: TGTGCCAGCAGCTTAAGTGGAGGCACCGTCGTCGATTCACCCCTCCACTTT.

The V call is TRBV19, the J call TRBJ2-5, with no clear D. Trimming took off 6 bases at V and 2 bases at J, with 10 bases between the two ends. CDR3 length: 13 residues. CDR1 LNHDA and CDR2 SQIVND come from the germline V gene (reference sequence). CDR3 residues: CASRDLWQETQYF. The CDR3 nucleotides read TGTGCCAGTAGGGACCTTTGGCAAGAGACCCAGTACTTC.

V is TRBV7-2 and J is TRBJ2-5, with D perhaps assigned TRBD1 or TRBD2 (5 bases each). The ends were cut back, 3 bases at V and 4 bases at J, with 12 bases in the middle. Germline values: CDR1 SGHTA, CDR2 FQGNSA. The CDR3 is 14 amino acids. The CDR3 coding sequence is TGTGCCAGCAGCTTCCAGGGCGGGTTAGAGACCCAGTACTTC. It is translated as CASSFQGGLETQYF.

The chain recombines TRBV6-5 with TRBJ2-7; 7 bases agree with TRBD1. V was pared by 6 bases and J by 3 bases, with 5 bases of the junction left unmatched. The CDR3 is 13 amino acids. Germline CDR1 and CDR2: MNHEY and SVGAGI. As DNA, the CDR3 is TGTGCCAGCAGCCAGGGACAGTTCTACGAGCAGTACTTC. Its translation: CASSQGQFYEQYF.

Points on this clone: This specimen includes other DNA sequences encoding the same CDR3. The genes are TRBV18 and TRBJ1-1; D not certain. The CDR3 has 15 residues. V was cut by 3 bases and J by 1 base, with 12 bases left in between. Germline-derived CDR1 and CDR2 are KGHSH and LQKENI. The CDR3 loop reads CASSPPSGSNTEAFF. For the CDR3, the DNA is TGTGCCAGCTCACCCCCCTCGGGATCGAACACTGAAGCTTTCTTT. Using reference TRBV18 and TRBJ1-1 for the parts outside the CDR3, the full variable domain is NAGVMQNPRHLVRRRGQEARLRCSPMKGHSHVYWYRQLPEEGLKFMVYLQKENIIDESGMPKERFSAEFPKEGPSILRIQQVVRGDSAAYFCASSPPSGSNTEAFFGQGTRLTVV.

The chain's CDR3 is CASSFNQPQHF. The CDR3, as DNA: TGTGCCAGCAGCTTCAATCAGCCCCAGCATTTT. The chain has TRBV6-5 and TRBJ1-5, with unresolved D. V lost 6 bases and J lost 3, with 3 bases in between. CDR1 and CDR2 from the germline V gene are MNHEY and SVGAGI. The CDR3 loop spans 11 amino acids.

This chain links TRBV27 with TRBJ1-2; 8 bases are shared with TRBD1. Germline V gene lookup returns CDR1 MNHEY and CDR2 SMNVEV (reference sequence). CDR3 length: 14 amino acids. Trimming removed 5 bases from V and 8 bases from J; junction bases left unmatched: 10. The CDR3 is CASSNGQGARGYTF. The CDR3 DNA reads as TGTGCCAGCAGTAACGGACAGGGTGCCCGGGGCTACACCTTC.

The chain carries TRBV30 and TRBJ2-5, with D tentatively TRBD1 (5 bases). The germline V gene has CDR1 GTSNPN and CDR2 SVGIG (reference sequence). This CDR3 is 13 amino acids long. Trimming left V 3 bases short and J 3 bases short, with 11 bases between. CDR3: CAWSIQDKETQYF. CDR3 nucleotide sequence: TGTGCCTGGAGCATACAGGATAAAGAGACCCAGTACTTC.

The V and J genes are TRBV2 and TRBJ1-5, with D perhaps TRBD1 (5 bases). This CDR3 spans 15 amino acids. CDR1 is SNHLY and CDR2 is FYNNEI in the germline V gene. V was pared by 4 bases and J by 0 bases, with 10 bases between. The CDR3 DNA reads TGTGCCAGCAGTGGGGACTTGAATAGCAATCAGCCCCAGCATTTT. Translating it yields CASSGDLNSNQPQHF.

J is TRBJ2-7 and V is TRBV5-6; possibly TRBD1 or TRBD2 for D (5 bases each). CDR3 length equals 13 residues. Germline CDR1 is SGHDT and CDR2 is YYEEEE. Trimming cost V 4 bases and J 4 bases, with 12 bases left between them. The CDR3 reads CASSVGDSYEQYF. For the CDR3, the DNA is TGTGCCAGCAGCGTGGGAGACAGTTACGAGCAGTACTTC.

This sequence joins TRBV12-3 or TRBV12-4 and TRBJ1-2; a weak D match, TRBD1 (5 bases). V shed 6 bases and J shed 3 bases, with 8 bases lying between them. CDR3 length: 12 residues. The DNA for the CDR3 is TGTGCCAGCAGCGGGGGGGACTATGGCTACACCTTC. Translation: CASSGGDYGYTF.

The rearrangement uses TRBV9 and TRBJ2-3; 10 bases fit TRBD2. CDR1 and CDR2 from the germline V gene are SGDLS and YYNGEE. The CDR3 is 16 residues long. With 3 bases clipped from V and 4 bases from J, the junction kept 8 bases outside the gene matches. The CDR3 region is CASSARLAGGADTQYF. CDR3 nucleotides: TGTGCCAGCAGCGCGAGGTTAGCGGGGGGTGCAGATACGCAGTATTTT.

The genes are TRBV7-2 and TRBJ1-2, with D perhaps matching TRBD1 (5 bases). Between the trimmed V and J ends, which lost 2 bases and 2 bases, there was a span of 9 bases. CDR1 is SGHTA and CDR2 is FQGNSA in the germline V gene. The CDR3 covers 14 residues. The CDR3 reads CASSLLEGNYGYTF. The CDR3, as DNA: TGTGCCAGCAGCTTATTAGAGGGGAACTATGGCTACACCTTC.

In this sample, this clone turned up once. In DNA, the CDR3 is TGTGCCAGCAGCTGGGACAGGAAGGGTGAGCAGTTCTTC. As protein: CASSWDRKGEQFF. The chain uses TRBV5-5 and TRBJ2-1, with TRBD1 matching over 8 bases. CDR3 length: 13 amino acids. The germline V gene has CDR1 SGHKS and CDR2 YYEKEE (reference sequence). V trimming: 3 bases; J trimming: 9 bases; junction bases outside the gene matches: 5.

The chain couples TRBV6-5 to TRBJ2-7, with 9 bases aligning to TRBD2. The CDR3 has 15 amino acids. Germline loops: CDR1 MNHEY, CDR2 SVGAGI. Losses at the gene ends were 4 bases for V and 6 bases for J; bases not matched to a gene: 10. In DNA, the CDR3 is TGTGCCAGCAGTTCAGCAGCGGGAGGTGACCTCGAGCAGTACTTC. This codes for CASSSAAGGDLEQYF.

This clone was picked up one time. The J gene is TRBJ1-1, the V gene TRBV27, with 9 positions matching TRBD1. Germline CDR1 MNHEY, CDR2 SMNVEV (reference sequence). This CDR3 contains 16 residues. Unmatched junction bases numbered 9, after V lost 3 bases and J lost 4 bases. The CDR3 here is CASSLGGGQGGTEAFF. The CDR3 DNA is TGTGCCAGCAGTTTGGGGGGGGGACAGGGAGGCACTGAAGCTTTCTTT.

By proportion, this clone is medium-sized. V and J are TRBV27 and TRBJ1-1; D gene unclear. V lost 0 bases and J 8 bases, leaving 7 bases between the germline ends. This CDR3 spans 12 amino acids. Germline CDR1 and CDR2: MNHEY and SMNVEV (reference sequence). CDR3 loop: CASSLSGREAFF. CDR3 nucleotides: TGTGCCAGCAGTTTATCCGGGAGGGAAGCTTTCTTT.

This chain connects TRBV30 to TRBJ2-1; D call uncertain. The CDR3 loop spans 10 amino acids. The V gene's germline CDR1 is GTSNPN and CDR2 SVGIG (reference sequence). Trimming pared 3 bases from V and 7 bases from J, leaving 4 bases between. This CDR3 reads CAWRSNEQFF. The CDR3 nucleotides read TGTGCCTGGAGAAGTAATGAGCAGTTCTTC.

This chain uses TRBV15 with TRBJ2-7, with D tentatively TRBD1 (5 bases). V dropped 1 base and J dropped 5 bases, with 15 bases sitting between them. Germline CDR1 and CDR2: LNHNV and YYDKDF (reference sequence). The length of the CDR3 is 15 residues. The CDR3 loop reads CATSRADRTGDEQYF. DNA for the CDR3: TGTGCCACCAGCAGAGCTGACAGAACGGGTGACGAGCAGTACTTC. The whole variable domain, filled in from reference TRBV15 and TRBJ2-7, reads DAMVIQNPRYQVTQFGKPVTLSCSQTLNHNVMYWYQQKSSQAPKLLFHYYDKDFNNEADTPDNFQSRRPNTSFCFLDIRSPGLGDTAMYLCATSRADRTGDEQYFGPGTRLTVT.

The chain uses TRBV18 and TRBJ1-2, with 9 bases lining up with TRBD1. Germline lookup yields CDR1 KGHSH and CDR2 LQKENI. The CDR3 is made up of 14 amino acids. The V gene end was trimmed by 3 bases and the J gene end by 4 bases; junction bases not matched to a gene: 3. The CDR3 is CASSPGTGRYGYTF. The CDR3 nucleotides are TGTGCCAGCTCACCCGGGACAGGGCGCTATGGCTACACCTTC.

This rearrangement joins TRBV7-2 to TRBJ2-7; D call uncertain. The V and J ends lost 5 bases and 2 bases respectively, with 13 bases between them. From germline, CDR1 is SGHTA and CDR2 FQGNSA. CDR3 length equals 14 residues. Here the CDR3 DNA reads TGTGCCAGCAGCCCATCTGGCAGAGCCTACGAGCAGTACTTC. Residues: CASSPSGRAYEQYF.

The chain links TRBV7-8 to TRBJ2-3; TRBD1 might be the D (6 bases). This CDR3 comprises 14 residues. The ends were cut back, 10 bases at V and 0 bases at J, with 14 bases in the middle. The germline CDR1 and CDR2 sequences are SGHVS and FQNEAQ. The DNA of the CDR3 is TGTGCCACCCATCGTAGGGGGAGCACAGATACGCAGTATTTT. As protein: CATHRRGSTDTQYF.

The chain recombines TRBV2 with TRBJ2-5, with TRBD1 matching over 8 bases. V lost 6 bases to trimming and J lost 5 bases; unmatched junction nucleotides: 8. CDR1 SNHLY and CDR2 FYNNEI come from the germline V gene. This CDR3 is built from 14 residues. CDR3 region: CASRADRGGETQYF. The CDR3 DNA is TGTGCCAGCAGGGCCGACAGGGGCGGGGAGACCCAGTACTTC.

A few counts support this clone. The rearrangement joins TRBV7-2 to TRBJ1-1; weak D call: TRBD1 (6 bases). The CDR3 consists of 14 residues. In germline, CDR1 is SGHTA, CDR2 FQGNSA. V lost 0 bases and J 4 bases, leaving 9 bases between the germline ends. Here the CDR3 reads CASSLARGGTEAFF. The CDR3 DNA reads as TGTGCCAGCAGCTTAGCTCGAGGGGGCACTGAAGCTTTCTTT. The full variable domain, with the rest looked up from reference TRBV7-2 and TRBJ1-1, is GAGVSQSPSNKVTEKGKDVELRCDPISGHTALYWYRQSLGQGLEFLIYFQGNSAPDKSGLPSDRFSAERTGGSVSTLTIQRTQQEDSAVYLCASSLARGGTEAFFGQGTRLTVV.

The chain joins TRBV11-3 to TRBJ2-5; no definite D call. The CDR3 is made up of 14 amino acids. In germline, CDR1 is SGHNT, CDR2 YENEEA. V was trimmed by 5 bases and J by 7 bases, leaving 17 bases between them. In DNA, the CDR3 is TGTGCCAGCAGCCCGGGCCCCTTGGGTGGGACCCAGTACTTC. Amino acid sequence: CASSPGPLGGTQYF.

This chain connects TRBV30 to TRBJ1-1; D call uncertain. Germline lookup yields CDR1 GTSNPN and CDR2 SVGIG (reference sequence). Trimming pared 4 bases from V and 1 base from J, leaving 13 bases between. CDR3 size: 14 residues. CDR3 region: CAWKKATGNTEAFF. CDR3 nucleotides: TGTGCCTGGAAAAAGGCAACGGGGAACACTGAAGCTTTCTTT.

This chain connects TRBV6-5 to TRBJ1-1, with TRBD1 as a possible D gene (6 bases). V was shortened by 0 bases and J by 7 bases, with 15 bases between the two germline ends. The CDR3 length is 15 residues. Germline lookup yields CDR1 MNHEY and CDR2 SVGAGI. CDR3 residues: CASSYSSGEYGEAFF. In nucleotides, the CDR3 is TGTGCCAGCAGTTACTCCTCAGGGGAGTATGGTGAAGCTTTCTTT.

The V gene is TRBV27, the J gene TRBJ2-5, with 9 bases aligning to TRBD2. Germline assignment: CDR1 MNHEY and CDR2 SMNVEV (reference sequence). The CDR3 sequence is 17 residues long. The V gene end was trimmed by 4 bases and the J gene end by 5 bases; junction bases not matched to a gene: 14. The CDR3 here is CASSSALAGPLLETQYF. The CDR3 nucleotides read TGTGCCAGCAGTTCCGCCCTAGCGGGACCCCTCTTGGAGACCCAGTACTTC.

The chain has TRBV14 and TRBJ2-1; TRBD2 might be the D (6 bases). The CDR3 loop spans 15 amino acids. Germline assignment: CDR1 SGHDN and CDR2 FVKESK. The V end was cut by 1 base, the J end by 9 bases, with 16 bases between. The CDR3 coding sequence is TGTGCCAGCAGCCAAGTCAGTGTTAGGAGGGGTGAGCAGTTCTTC. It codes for CASSQVSVRRGEQFF.

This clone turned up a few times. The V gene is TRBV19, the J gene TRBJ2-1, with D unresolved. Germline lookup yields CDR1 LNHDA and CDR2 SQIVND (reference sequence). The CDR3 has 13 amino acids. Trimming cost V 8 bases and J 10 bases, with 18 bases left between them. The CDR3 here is CASSSQTVTEQFF. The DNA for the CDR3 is TGTGCCAGTTCTAGTCAAACAGTTACGGAGCAGTTCTTC. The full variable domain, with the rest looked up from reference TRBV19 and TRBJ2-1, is DGGITQSPKYLFRKEGQNVTLSCEQNLNHDAMYWYRQDPGQGLRLIYYSQIVNDFQKGDIAEGYSVSREKKESFPLTVTSAQKNPTAFYLCASSSQTVTEQFFGPGTRLTVL.

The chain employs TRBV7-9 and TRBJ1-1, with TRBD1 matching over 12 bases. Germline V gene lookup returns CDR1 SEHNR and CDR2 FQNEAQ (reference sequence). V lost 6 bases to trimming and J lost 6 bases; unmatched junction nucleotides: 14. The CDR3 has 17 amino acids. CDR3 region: CASRGSERGQGAAEAFF. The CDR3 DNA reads TGTGCCAGCAGGGGTAGCGAGAGGGGACAGGGGGCGGCTGAAGCTTTCTTT.

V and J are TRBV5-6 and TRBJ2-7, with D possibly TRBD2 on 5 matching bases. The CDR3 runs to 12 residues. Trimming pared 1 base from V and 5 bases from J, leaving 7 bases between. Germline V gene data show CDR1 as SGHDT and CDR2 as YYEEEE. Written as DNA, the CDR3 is TGTGCCAGCAGCTTGTACGGGAACGAGCAGTACTTC. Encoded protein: CASSLYGNEQYF. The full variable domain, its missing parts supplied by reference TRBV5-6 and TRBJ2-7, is DAGVTQSPTHLIKTRGQQVTLRCSPKSGHDTVSWYQQALGQGPQFIFQYYEEEERQRGNFPDRFSGHQFPNYSSELNVNALLLGDSALYLCASSLYGNEQYFGPGTRLTVT.